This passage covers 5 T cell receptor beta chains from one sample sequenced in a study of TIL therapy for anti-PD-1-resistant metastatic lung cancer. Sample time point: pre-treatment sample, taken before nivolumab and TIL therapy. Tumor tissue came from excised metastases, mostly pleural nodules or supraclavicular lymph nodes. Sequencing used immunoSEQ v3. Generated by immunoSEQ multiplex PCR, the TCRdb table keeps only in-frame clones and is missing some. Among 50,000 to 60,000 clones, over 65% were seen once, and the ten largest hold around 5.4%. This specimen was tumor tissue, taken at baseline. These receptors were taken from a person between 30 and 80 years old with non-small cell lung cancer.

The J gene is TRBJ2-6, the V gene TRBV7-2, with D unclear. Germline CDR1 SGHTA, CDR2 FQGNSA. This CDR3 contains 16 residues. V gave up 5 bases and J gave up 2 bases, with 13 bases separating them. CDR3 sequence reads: CASSLSAAPGANVLTF. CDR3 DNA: TGTGCCAGCAGCCTAAGTGCGGCCCCTGGGGCCAACGTCCTGACTTTC.

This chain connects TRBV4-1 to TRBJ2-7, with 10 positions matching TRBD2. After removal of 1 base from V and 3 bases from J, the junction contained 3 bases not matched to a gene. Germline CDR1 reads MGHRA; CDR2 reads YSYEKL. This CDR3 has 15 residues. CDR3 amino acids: CASSQVSGGDYEQYF. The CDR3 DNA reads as TGCGCCAGCAGCCAAGTGAGCGGGGGGGACTACGAGCAGTACTTC.

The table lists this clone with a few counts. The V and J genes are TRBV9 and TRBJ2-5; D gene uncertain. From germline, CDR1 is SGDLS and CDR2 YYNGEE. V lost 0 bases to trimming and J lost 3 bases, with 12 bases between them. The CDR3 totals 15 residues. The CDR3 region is CASSVGVSVKETQYF. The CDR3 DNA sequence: TGTGCCAGCAGCGTAGGAGTCTCGGTGAAAGAGACCCAGTACTTC.

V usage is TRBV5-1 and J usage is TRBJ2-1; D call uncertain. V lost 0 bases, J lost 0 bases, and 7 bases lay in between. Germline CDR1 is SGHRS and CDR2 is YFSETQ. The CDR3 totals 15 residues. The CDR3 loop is CASSLARISYNEQFF. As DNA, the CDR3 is TGCGCCAGCAGCTTGGCCAGAATCTCCTACAATGAGCAGTTCTTC.

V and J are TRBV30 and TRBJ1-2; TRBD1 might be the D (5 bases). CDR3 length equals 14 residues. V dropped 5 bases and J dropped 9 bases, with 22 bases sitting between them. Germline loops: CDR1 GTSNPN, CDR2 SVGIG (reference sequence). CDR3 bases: TGTGCCTGGGCGGGGGACCGAGGGGTATGGAGCTACACCTTC. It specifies CAWAGDRGVWSYTF.